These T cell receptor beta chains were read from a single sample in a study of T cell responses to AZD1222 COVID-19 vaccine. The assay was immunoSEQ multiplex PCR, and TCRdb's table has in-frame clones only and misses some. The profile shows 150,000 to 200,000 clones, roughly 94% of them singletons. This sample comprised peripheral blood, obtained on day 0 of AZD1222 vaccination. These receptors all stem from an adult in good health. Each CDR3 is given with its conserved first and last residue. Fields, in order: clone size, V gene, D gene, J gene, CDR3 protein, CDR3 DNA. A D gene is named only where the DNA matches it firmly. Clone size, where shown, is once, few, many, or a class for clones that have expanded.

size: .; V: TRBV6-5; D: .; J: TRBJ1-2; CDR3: CASSRAIYGYTF; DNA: TGTGCCAGCAGCCGGGCCATCTATGGCTACACCTTC
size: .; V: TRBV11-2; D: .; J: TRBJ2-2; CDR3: CASSSGLWNGELFF; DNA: TGTGCCAGCAGTTCCGGACTGTGGAACGGGGAGCTGTTTTTT
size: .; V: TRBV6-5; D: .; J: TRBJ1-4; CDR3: CASADGSKFEKLFF; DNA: TGTGCCAGCGCGGACGGGAGTAAATTTGAAAAACTGTTTTTT
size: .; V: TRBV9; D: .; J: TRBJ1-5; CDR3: CASSVDSRSNQPQHF; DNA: TGTGCCAGCAGCGTCGACAGCCGTAGCAATCAGCCCCAGCATTTT
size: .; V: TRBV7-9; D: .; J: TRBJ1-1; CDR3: CASSLSGEAFF; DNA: TGTGCCAGCAGCTTGAGCGGTGAAGCTTTCTTT
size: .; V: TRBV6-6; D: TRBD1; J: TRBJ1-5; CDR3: CASRIDRGIQPQHF; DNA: TGTGCCAGCAGGATCGACAGGGGGATTCAGCCCCAGCATTTT
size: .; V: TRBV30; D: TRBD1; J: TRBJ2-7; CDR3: CAWSVRGTGTYEQYF; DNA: TGTGCCTGGAGTGTACGGGGGACAGGGACCTACGAGCAGTACTTC
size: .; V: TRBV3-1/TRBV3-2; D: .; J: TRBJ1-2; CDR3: CASSQDPHGSNYGYTF; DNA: TGTGCCAGCAGCCAAGATCCCCACGGATCTAACTATGGCTACACCTTC
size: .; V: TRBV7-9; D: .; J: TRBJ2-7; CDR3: CASSPLGPTYEQYF; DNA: TGTGCCAGCAGCCCCCTTGGGCCCACCTACGAGCAGTACTTC
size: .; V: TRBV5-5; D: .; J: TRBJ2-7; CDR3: CASSLGTGTGEQYF; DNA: TGTGCCAGCAGCTTGGGGACTGGGACGGGCGAGCAGTACTTC
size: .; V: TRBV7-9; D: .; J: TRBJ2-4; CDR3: CASSLMDAKNIQYF; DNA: TGTGCCAGCAGCTTAATGGATGCCAAAAACATTCAGTACTTC
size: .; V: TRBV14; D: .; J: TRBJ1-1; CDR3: CASSQQSNTEAFF; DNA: TGTGCCAGCAGCCAACAGTCGAACACTGAAGCTTTCTTT
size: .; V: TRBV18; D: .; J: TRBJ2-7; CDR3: CASSPPLRTQRGDEQYF; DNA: TGTGCCAGCTCACCACCTCTTAGGACTCAAAGAGGGGACGAGCAGTACTTC
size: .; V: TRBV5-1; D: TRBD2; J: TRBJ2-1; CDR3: CASSRRTSGLLYNEQFF; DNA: TGCGCCAGCAGTCGCCGCACTAGCGGGTTACTCTACAATGAGCAGTTCTTC
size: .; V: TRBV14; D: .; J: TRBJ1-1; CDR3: CASSQPNTEAFF; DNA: TGTGCCAGCAGCCAACCGAACACTGAAGCTTTCTTT
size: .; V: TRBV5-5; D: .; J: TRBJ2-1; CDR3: CASSLEGSLDDEQFF; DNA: TGTGCCAGCAGCTTGGAAGGCTCCCTAGACGATGAGCAGTTCTTC
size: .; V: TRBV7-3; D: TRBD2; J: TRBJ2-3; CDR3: CASGGGTDTQYF; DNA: TGTGCCAGCGGCGGGGGGACAGATACGCAGTATTTT
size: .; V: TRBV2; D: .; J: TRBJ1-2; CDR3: CAIQGNYGYTF; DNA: TGTGCCATCCAGGGGAACTATGGCTACACCTTC
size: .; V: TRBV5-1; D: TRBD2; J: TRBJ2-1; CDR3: CASSPAGANEQFF; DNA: TGCGCCAGCAGCCCAGCGGGGGCAAATGAGCAGTTCTTC
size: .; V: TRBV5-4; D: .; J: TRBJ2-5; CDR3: CASSLGTSPLQETQYF; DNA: TGTGCCAGCAGCTTGGGAACATCCCCCCTCCAAGAGACCCAGTACTTC
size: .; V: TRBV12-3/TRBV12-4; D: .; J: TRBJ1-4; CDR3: CASSDTGWKLFF; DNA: TGTGCCAGCAGTGACACAGGCTGGAAACTGTTTTTT
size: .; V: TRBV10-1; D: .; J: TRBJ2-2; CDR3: CASSTGTTGTGELFF; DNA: TGCGCCAGCAGTACCGGGACGACGGGCACCGGGGAGCTGTTTTTT
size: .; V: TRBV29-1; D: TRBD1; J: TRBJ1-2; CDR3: CSVRQGKGGYTF; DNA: TGCAGCGTTCGACAGGGAAAGGGCGGCTACACCTTC
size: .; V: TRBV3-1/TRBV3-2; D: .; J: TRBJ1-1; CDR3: CASSLVQGPNTEAFF; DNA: TGTGCCAGCAGCCTGGTACAGGGACCGAACACTGAAGCTTTCTTT
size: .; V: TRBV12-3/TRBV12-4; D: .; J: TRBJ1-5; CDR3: CASSLGVYQPQHF; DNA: TGTGCCAGCAGTTTGGGGGTGTATCAGCCCCAGCATTTT
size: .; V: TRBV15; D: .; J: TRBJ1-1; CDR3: CATSRAQGNTEAFF; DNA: TGTGCCACCAGCAGAGCTCAGGGGAACACTGAAGCTTTCTTT
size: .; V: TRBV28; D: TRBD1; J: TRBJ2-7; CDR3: CASSSWTGAYEQYF; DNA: TGTGCCAGCAGTTCCTGGACAGGGGCCTACGAGCAGTACTTC
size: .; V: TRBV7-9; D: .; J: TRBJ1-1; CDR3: CASSLAGGEIEAFF; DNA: TGTGCCAGCAGCTTAGCCGGGGGTGAGATTGAAGCTTTCTTT
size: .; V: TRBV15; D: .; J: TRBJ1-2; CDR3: CATSRGTGLRYTF; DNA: TGTGCCACCAGCAGAGGGACGGGACTGCGCTACACCTTC
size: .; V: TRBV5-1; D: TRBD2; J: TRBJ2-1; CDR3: CASSLPSGFYNEQFF; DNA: TGCGCCAGCAGCTTGCCTAGCGGGTTTTACAATGAGCAGTTCTTC
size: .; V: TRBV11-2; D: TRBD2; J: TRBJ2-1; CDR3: CASSPRTSGRVNEQFF; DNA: TGTGCCAGCAGCCCTCGGACTAGCGGGAGGGTCAATGAGCAGTTCTTC
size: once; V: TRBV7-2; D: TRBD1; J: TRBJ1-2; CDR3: CASSPQGAFNYGYTF; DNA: TGTGCCAGCAGCCCTCAGGGGGCGTTTAACTATGGCTACACCTTC
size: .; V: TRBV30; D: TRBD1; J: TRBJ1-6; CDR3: CAWSQRQGRYSPLHF; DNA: TGTGCCTGGAGTCAGAGACAGGGTCGGTATTCACCCCTCCACTTT
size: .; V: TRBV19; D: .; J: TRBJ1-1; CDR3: CASSDSLGTEAFF; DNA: TGTGCCAGTAGTGACTCTCTTGGCACTGAAGCTTTCTTT
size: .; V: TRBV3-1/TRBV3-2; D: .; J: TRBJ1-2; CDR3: CASSLLGGGRGYTF; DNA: TGTGCCAGCAGCCTCCTCGGGGGGGGGCGAGGCTACACCTTC
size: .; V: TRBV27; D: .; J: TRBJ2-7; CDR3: CASSRYTGTTYEQYF; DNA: TGTGCCAGCAGTCGGTACACAGGAACAACCTACGAGCAGTACTTC
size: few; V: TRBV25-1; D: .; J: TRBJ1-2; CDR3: CASSDTNYGYTF; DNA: TGTGCCAGCAGTGACACTAACTATGGCTACACCTTC
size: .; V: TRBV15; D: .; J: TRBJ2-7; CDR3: CATSRDFYEQYF; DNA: TGTGCCACCAGCAGAGACTTCTACGAGCAGTACTTC
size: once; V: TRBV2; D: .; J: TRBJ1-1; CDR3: CASSVGGRSYGEAFF; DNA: TGTGCCAGCAGTGTCGGGGGACGGTCCTACGGTGAAGCTTTCTTT
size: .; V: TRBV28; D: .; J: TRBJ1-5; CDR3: CASSSRYSNQPQHF; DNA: TGTGCCAGCAGTTCCAGGTATAGCAATCAGCCCCAGCATTTT
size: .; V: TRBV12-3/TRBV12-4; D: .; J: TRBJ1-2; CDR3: CASSGGDYTF; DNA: TGTGCCAGCAGCGGTGGTGACTACACCTTC
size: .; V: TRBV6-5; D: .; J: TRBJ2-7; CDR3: CASNQGSDYEQYF; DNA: TGTGCCAGCAACCAGGGATCCGATTACGAGCAGTACTTC
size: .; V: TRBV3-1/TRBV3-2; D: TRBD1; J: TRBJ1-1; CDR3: CASSQAAGGPYTEAFF; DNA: TGTGCCAGCAGCCAGGCTGCAGGGGGCCCTTACACTGAAGCTTTCTTT
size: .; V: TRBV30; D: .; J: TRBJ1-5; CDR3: CAWTYPGTRNQPQHF; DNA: TGTGCCTGGACGTACCCGGGGACACGCAATCAGCCCCAGCATTTT
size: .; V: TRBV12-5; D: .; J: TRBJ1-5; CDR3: CASATGQPQHF; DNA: TGTGCTAGTGCCACGGGACAGCCCCAGCATTTT
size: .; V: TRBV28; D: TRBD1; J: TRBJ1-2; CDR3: CASSPGQNFGYTF; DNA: TGTGCCAGCAGTCCGGGACAGAATTTCGGCTACACCTTC
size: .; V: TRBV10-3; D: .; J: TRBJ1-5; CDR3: CASGGGQPQHF; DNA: TGTGCTTCCGGGGGGGGTCAGCCCCAGCATTTT
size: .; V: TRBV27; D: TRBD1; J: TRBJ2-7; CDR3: CASRETGAYEQYF; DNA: TGTGCCAGCAGGGAGACAGGGGCATACGAGCAGTACTTC
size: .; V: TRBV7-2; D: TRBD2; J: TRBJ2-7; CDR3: CASSLKSGAYEQYF; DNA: TGTGCCAGCAGCTTAAAAAGCGGGGCCTACGAGCAGTACTTC
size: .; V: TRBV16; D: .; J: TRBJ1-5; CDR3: CASSQSPGNQPQHF; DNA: TGTGCCAGCAGCCAATCTCCGGGCAATCAGCCCCAGCATTTT
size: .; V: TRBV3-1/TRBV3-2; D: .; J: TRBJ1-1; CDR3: CASSQDPGLGTEAFF; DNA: TGTGCCAGCAGCCAAGACCCGGGGTTAGGCACTGAAGCTTTCTTT
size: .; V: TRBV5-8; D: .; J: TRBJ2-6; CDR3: CASSFSRGITGANVLTF; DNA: TGTGCCAGCAGCTTCTCCAGGGGAATTACTGGGGCCAACGTCCTGACTTTC